Listed below are T cell receptor beta chains from one sample, sequenced in a study of cytomegalovirus exposure and HLA in healthy donors. Sequencing was performed with immunoSEQ multiplex PCR; in TCRdb, only in-frame clones are kept and a portion is missing. Counted here are about 180,000 clones, 85% occurring once; the ten biggest clones make up 1%. Sequenced sample: PBMCs. These receptors were collected from a boy younger than 10 in good health and CMV-seronegative. Each CDR3 is given with its conserved first and last residue. D genes are given only for firm matches. Size tells how often a clone was seen (once, few, many) or the class of an expanded clone, and some rows leave it out.

D	size	J	V	CDR3	DNA
-	-	TRBJ2-7	TRBV28	CASTDIYEQYF	TGTGCCAGCACCGACATCTACGAGCAGTACTTC
-	-	TRBJ1-4	TRBV6-1	CASSDSGFGEKLFF	TGTGCCAGCAGTGATAGCGGGTTCGGTGAAAAACTGTTTTTT
TRBD1	-	TRBJ1-6	TRBV7-9	CASSRGGRGGSPLHF	TGTGCCAGCAGCCGAGGGGGCAGGGGAGGCTCACCCCTCCACTTT
TRBD2	few	TRBJ2-4	TRBV2	CASSEPGLAGGQYF	TGTGCCAGCTCTGAACCGGGACTAGCGGGGGGACAGTACTTC
-	-	TRBJ1-4	TRBV7-8	CASSSIPGSLFF	TGTGCCAGCAGCTCGATTCCGGGGTCCCTGTTTTTT
-	-	TRBJ1-6	TRBV30	CAWSSRNSPLHF	TGTGCCTGGAGCTCGCGGAATTCACCCCTCCACTTT
TRBD2	once	TRBJ2-7	TRBV28	CASSPSTSGSYLYEQYF	TGTGCCAGCAGCCCTTCGACTAGCGGGAGTTATCTCTACGAGCAGTACTTC
-	-	TRBJ2-2	TRBV6-1	CASSEWRGAGELFF	TGTGCCAGCAGTGAATGGAGGGGCGCCGGGGAGCTGTTTTTT
-	-	TRBJ1-6	TRBV15	CATRDSRYNSPLHF	TGTGCCACCAGAGACAGTCGTTATAATTCACCCCTCCACTTT
-	few	TRBJ1-1	TRBV9	CASTPQPLHTEAFF	TGTGCCAGCACCCCACAGCCCCTCCACACTGAAGCTTTCTTT
TRBD2	-	TRBJ2-3	TRBV4-1	CASSLGAGGGDTQYF	TGCGCCAGCAGTCTCGGGGCGGGGGGGGGAGATACGCAGTATTTT
TRBD1	-	TRBJ2-2	TRBV6-5	CASSPGQANTGELFF	TGTGCCAGCAGTCCGGGACAGGCGAACACTGGGGAGCTGTTTTTT
-	-	TRBJ2-1	TRBV5-4	CASSDRQLLVNEQFF	TGTGCCAGCAGCGACCGACAGCTTTTAGTTAATGAGCAGTTCTTC
-	few	TRBJ2-7	TRBV15	CATSRYREVAYEQYF	TGTGCCACCAGCAGATACAGGGAAGTGGCGTACGAGCAGTACTTC
TRBD1	-	TRBJ1-1	TRBV5-1	CASSLQGMNTEAFF	TGCGCCAGCAGCTTACAGGGGATGAACACTGAAGCTTTCTTT
-	-	TRBJ2-3	TRBV27	CASTGKTQYF	TGTGCCAGCACAGGAAAAACGCAGTATTTT
TRBD1	-	TRBJ1-2	TRBV11-2	CASSLPRGQGYTF	TGTGCCAGCAGCTTGCCCAGGGGGCAAGGCTACACCTTC
TRBD1	once	TRBJ1-2	TRBV2	CANTGVGDYGYTF	TGTGCCAATACAGGGGTAGGGGACTATGGCTACACCTTC
TRBD2	-	TRBJ2-2	TRBV9	CASSTRTRGNTGELFF	TGTGCCAGCAGTACCCGGACTAGGGGGAACACCGGGGAGCTGTTTTTT
TRBD1	-	TRBJ2-7	TRBV15	CATSRDGGTGDEQYF	TGTGCCACCAGCAGAGATGGAGGGACAGGGGACGAGCAGTACTTC
-	-	TRBJ2-1	TRBV12-5	CASGISSDRSNEQFF	TGTGCTAGTGGTATCTCATCAGACAGGTCCAATGAGCAGTTCTTC
-	once	TRBJ2-6	TRBV11-2	CASSKSSGSGANVLTF	TGTGCCAGCAGCAAATCGTCGGGCTCTGGGGCCAACGTCCTGACTTTC
TRBD1	-	TRBJ1-4	TRBV9	CASSAQTGVAPGKLFF	TGTGCCAGCAGCGCTCAAACAGGGGTAGCGCCTGGGAAACTGTTTTTT
-	-	TRBJ2-7	TRBV7-9	CSSSPMTASYEQYF	TGTTCCAGCAGCCCGATGACAGCGTCCTACGAGCAGTACTTC
TRBD2	-	TRBJ2-1	TRBV9	CASSTGLAGHEQFF	TGTGCCAGCAGCACGGGACTAGCGGGCCATGAGCAGTTCTTC
TRBD1	-	TRBJ1-1	TRBV9	CASSATGPNTEAFF	TGTGCCAGCAGCGCGACAGGGCCGAACACTGAAGCTTTCTTT
-	-	TRBJ2-7	TRBV5-1	CASSATSGAYEQYF	TGCGCCAGCAGCGCAACCTCCGGGGCCTACGAGCAGTACTTC
-	-	TRBJ2-3	TRBV2	CASSEAVPWGADETQYF	TGTGCCAGCAGTGAAGCCGTCCCATGGGGCGCGGACGAGACGCAGTATTTT
TRBD1	-	TRBJ1-2	TRBV7-9	CASSSRTGWENYGYTF	TGTGCCAGCAGCTCACGGACAGGGTGGGAAAACTATGGCTACACCTTC
-	once	TRBJ2-7	TRBV7-9	CASSPGQNEQYF	TGTGCCAGCAGCCCCGGACAGAACGAGCAGTACTTC
TRBD1	-	TRBJ2-4	TRBV25-1	CASSELQGGKNIQYF	TGTGCCAGCAGTGAGCTACAGGGGGGCAAAAACATTCAGTACTTC
-	-	TRBJ1-2	TRBV6-5	CASSRGPTSHYGYTF	TGTGCCAGCAGCAGGGGACCTACCTCCCACTATGGCTACACCTTC
-	once	TRBJ2-3	TRBV5-4	CASSPRGGGKDTQYF	TGTGCCAGCAGCCCCCGGGGAGGGGGGAAGGATACGCAGTATTTT
-	-	TRBJ1-1	TRBV7-9	CASSSPGETEAFF	TGTGCCAGCAGCTCCCCGGGAGAAACTGAAGCTTTCTTT
TRBD2	once	TRBJ2-1	TRBV7-3	CASSWPGGSSYNEQFF	TGTGCCAGCAGCTGGCCGGGGGGGAGCTCCTACAATGAGCAGTTCTTC
TRBD2	once	TRBJ2-1	TRBV2	CASTDLAGGFNEQFF	TGTGCCAGCACCGACCTAGCGGGGGGGTTCAATGAGCAGTTCTTC
TRBD2	-	TRBJ2-5	TRBV7-3	CASSSRGGRSQETQYF	TGTGCCAGCAGCTCGCGGGGCGGGAGGTCCCAGGAGACCCAGTACTTC
TRBD1	once	TRBJ1-5	TRBV10-3	CAISVPVQGNSNQPQHF	TGTGCCATCAGTGTTCCAGTACAGGGGAATAGCAATCAGCCCCAGCATTTT
-	-	TRBJ1-3	TRBV6-1	CATTLGDSGNTIYF	TGTGCCACTACCCTAGGGGACTCTGGAAACACCATATATTTT
TRBD1	-	TRBJ2-7	TRBV28	CASSGTYGTAKYEQYF	TGTGCCAGCAGTGGAACGTACGGGACAGCTAAATACGAGCAGTACTTC
TRBD2	-	TRBJ2-3	TRBV6-1	CASSEATSGDTQYF	TGTGCCAGCAGTGAAGCGACTAGCGGAGATACGCAGTATTTT
-	-	TRBJ1-6	TRBV5-4	CASSLKRGGDNGSPLHF	TGTGCCAGCAGCCTTAAGAGGGGGGGAGATAATGGTTCACCCCTCCACTTT
TRBD1	-	TRBJ2-1	TRBV14	CASSQPPGQGPSHEQFF	TGTGCCAGCAGCCAGCCCCCGGGACAGGGTCCCTCTCATGAGCAGTTCTTC
-	-	TRBJ2-7	TRBV28	CASSDRGAAYEQYF	TGTGCCAGCAGCGACCGTGGGGCGGCCTACGAGCAGTACTTC
TRBD1	-	TRBJ1-4	TRBV28	CASAGGGWEKLFF	TGTGCCAGCGCAGGGGGCGGCTGGGAAAAACTGTTTTTT
-	-	TRBJ1-4	TRBV28	CASSLWQGTNEKLFF	TGTGCCAGCAGTTTATGGCAGGGCACTAATGAAAAACTGTTTTTT
-	-	TRBJ1-4	TRBV30	CACQAANEKLFF	TGTGCCTGTCAGGCTGCTAATGAAAAACTGTTTTTT
-	few	TRBJ2-3	TRBV7-2	CASSLGLPWADTQYF	TGTGCCAGCAGCTTGGGACTGCCTTGGGCAGATACGCAGTATTTT
TRBD2	-	TRBJ2-1	TRBV7-9	CASSLVKSGRVSNEQFF	TGTGCCAGCAGCTTAGTGAAGAGCGGGAGGGTCTCAAATGAGCAGTTCTTC
-	-	TRBJ1-1	TRBV11-2	CASSLDRGSEAFF	TGTGCCAGCAGCTTAGACAGGGGATCCGAAGCTTTCTTT
TRBD1	-	TRBJ2-5	TRBV5-1	CASSLADTTGGRETQYF	TGCGCCAGCAGCTTGGCCGATACTACAGGGGGAAGAGAGACCCAGTACTTC
-	few	TRBJ2-7	TRBV2	CASKEEVYEQYF	TGTGCCAGCAAGGAGGAAGTCTACGAGCAGTACTTC
-	-	TRBJ1-6	TRBV25-1	CASSESRAYYNSPLHF	TGTGCCAGCAGTGAATCAAGAGCTTACTATAATTCACCCCTCCACTTT
-	-	TRBJ1-3	TRBV30	CAWGLGGLNTIYF	TGTGCCTGGGGTCTCGGGGGTCTAAACACCATATATTTT
TRBD2	-	TRBJ2-1	TRBV2	CASSFPGLAGAWEFF	TGTGCCAGCAGTTTCCCGGGACTAGCGGGGGCGTGGGAGTTCTTC